This is a list of T cell receptor beta chains from one sample in a study of blood T cell repertoires in COVID-19. Clones were sequenced by immunoSEQ multiplex PCR, and TCRdb holds only the in-frame ones, with some missing. The sample contains about 64,000 clones, approximately 90% of which appear only once. The sample consisted of peripheral blood. These TCRs come from a woman of 80 years or more with active COVID-19. Each CDR3 is given without its conserved first and last residue. Each record gives: clone size, V gene, J gene, CDR3 protein. The size field is filled for only some rows; it gives once, few, many or a size class.

size: .; V: TRBV18; J: TRBJ2-2; CDR3: ASTLETGPGELF
size: .; V: TRBV28; J: TRBJ1-5; CDR3: ASSSPGQGFTSNQPQH
size: .; V: TRBV28; J: TRBJ1-5; CDR3: ASSPQDSYSNQPQH
size: .; V: TRBV3-1/TRBV3-2; J: TRBJ2-1; CDR3: ASSQDLAAGDEQF
size: once; V: TRBV3-1/TRBV3-2; J: TRBJ1-1; CDR3: ASSQAGTDGNTEAF
size: .; V: TRBV5-1; J: TRBJ2-1; CDR3: ASSRDTTYNEQF
size: once; V: TRBV2; J: TRBJ2-7; CDR3: ASNLAGVRGEQY
size: .; V: TRBV2; J: TRBJ2-1; CDR3: ASTTSGLAGNEQF
size: .; V: TRBV12-3/TRBV12-4; J: TRBJ2-7; CDR3: ASSTGGVYEQY
size: .; V: TRBV5-1; J: TRBJ2-7; CDR3: ASSLASSGMYEQY
size: .; V: TRBV6-1; J: TRBJ2-3; CDR3: ASSDRTNADTQY
size: .; V: TRBV3-1/TRBV3-2; J: TRBJ2-5; CDR3: ASSHSSGGETQY
size: .; V: TRBV18; J: TRBJ2-2; CDR3: ASSLGQTTGELF
size: .; V: TRBV18; J: TRBJ1-1; CDR3: ASSPGQLGTEAF
size: .; V: TRBV11-2; J: TRBJ2-1; CDR3: ASSFSGEQF
size: once; V: TRBV7-6; J: TRBJ1-6; CDR3: ASSPLGRVTSPLH
size: .; V: TRBV28; J: TRBJ2-5; CDR3: ASSPLSGGGETQY
size: .; V: TRBV7-9; J: TRBJ1-6; CDR3: ASGRGGERSPLH
size: .; V: TRBV30; J: TRBJ2-3; CDR3: AWNGGTSGNTDTQY
size: .; V: TRBV6-1; J: TRBJ1-5; CDR3: ASSEQGFGNQPQH
size: .; V: TRBV11-2; J: TRBJ2-3; CDR3: ASSLTPGQGKDTQY
size: .; V: TRBV7-8; J: TRBJ2-1; CDR3: ASSPRYEGSYNEQF
size: .; V: TRBV7-2; J: TRBJ2-2; CDR3: ASSLQGTGELF
size: .; V: TRBV20-1; J: TRBJ1-2; CDR3: SARGAGGYT
size: .; V: TRBV5-4; J: TRBJ1-1; CDR3: ASSEDGIDNTEAF
size: .; V: TRBV15; J: TRBJ2-1; CDR3: ATSRDLGSSYNEQF
size: .; V: TRBV10-2; J: TRBJ1-5; CDR3: ASNNRDQPQH
size: .; V: TRBV24-1; J: TRBJ1-2; CDR3: ATSASQIGGYT
size: .; V: TRBV28; J: TRBJ2-5; CDR3: ASRLAGEGETQY
size: .; V: TRBV6-6; J: TRBJ1-4; CDR3: ASSLTGLPNEKLF
size: .; V: TRBV28; J: TRBJ1-1; CDR3: ASSLPGGGTEAF
size: once; V: TRBV6-2/TRBV6-3; J: TRBJ1-2; CDR3: ASSYSTQGANYGYT
size: .; V: TRBV6-5; J: TRBJ2-7; CDR3: ASTTHGGNSYEQY
size: few; V: TRBV2; J: TRBJ2-5; CDR3: ASSGDYQETQY
size: .; V: TRBV15; J: TRBJ2-7; CDR3: ATSRDSAYEQY
size: .; V: TRBV29-1; J: TRBJ2-1; CDR3: SVEDRVTEQF
size: .; V: TRBV5-4; J: TRBJ2-2; CDR3: ASSQEASGRLPGELF
size: .; V: TRBV6-5; J: TRBJ1-2; CDR3: ASISGDGGYGYT
size: .; V: TRBV4-1; J: TRBJ2-1; CDR3: ASSQDQQVIRF
size: .; V: TRBV4-1; J: TRBJ2-1; CDR3: ASSQDPVAGQEQF
size: .; V: TRBV11-2; J: TRBJ2-7; CDR3: ASSLGATNYEQY
size: .; V: TRBV21-1; J: TRBJ1-2; CDR3: ASSIRTGLGPSPPYGYT
size: once; V: TRBV5-1; J: TRBJ2-1; CDR3: ASSRSRSAGHGNEQF
size: .; V: TRBV5-1; J: TRBJ1-2; CDR3: ASRQGVDGYT
size: .; V: TRBV19; J: TRBJ1-4; CDR3: ASRTGTEKLF
size: .; V: TRBV27; J: TRBJ2-2; CDR3: ASSRLAGANTGELF